This note documents a single T cell receptor (beta chain) sequence. Its antigen is as yet unknown. PCR employed 60 Vbeta and 13 Jbeta primers. Assay used: immunoSEQ multiplex PCR; TCRdb lists only in-frame clones, some missing. Among 75,000 to 100,000 clones listed, 7.6% were seen once. This sample is part of a study of cytomegalovirus exposure and HLA in healthy donors. Study as a whole: Among the approximately 400 genotyped donors, around 85% were placed in the Caucasian-associated ancestry cluster.

General study results and limits: Diagnosis of cytomegalovirus status made by the classifier reportedly showed high specificity and sensitivity. A previous analysis found most TCR beta V segments productive roughly 87% or roughly 30% of the time.

The donors comprised healthy bone marrow donors. The CDR3 is made up of 14 amino acids. V shed 5 bases, J shed 6 bases, and the junction held 6 bases outside the gene matches. Per the germline V gene, CDR1 is SGDLS and CDR2 is YYNGEE. The sequencing sample was made of PBMCs. The chain is built from TRBV9 and TRBJ2-7; 12 positions agree with TRBD1. The TCR originated in a man in his forties or fifties in good health and CMV-seronegative. CDR3 coding DNA: TGTGCCAGCAGACCGGGACAGGGGGCAGGCGAGCAGTACTTC. The encoded protein is CASRPGQGAGEQYF.